The following is a T cell receptor beta chain sequence with its context. The sample comes from a study of blood T cell repertoires in COVID-19. Study details: Italy, Spain and the United States were the sources of the convalescent and acute COVID-19 samples. PBMCs, B-cell-depleted T cells, or T cells provided the cDNA or gDNA that made up the material.

As originally analysed: Reference gene primer amplification yielded estimated nucleated cell counts. The method was immunoSEQ multiplex PCR; TCRdb's version includes in-frame clones alone and lacks a portion of them. V and J calls and clone size are as listed in that table; D and trimming were resolved from the DNA. The sample lists around 270,000 clones, around 87% seen once, with roughly 4.9% in the top ten. Followed longitudinally, the Seattle patients had been enrolled during active infection. CDR1 and CDR2 (germline): KGHDR, SFDVKD. V lost 8 bases, J lost 6 bases, and 12 bases lay in between. CDR3 size: 12 residues.

V usage is TRBV24-1 and J usage is TRBJ1-1, with unresolved D. This sequence originates from a woman aged 60-75 years with COVID-19, enrolled during active disease. Sequenced: peripheral blood. The CDR3 region has the DNA TGTGCCACCATCGGCGACGGGGCTGAAGCTTTCTTT. Protein: CATIGDGAEAFF.